A selection of T cell receptor beta chains follows, all from one sample in a study of cytomegalovirus exposure and HLA in healthy donors. The method was immunoSEQ multiplex PCR; TCRdb's version includes in-frame clones alone and lacks a portion of them. The profile shows approximately 150,000 clones, around four fifths of them singletons. The sequenced sample consisted of PBMCs. These receptor sequences come from a man aged 45-65 years in good health and CMV-seropositive. Each CDR3 is given with its conserved first and last residue. A D gene is named only where the DNA matches it firmly. Some rows mark clone size as missing; the rest say once, few, many or name a class of expanded clone.

cdr3_nt: TGTGCCAGCAGGGCCCCGGGAGGTAGCGGGGGAGTCTTC
cdr3_aa: CASRAPGGSGGVF
clone_size: NA
d_call: TRBD2
j_call: TRBJ2-1
v_call: TRBV28

cdr3_nt: TGTGTCAGAGGATTAGTCCGGAAGACAGGGAGTGGAAACACCATATATTTT
cdr3_aa: CVRGLVRKTGSGNTIYF
clone_size: NA
d_call: NA
j_call: TRBJ1-3
v_call: TRBV7-5

cdr3_nt: TGTGCCAGCAGGACAGGGAATCATGAAAAACTGTTTTTT
cdr3_aa: CASRTGNHEKLFF
clone_size: NA
d_call: TRBD1
j_call: TRBJ1-4
v_call: TRBV6-5

cdr3_nt: TGTGCCAGCAGTGTCGACGGGGGGGCCTCGACAGATACGCAGTATTTT
cdr3_aa: CASSVDGGASTDTQYF
clone_size: NA
d_call: TRBD2
j_call: TRBJ2-3
v_call: TRBV2

cdr3_nt: TGTGCCAGCCGTCGGGGGGCCGGATTGGGAGAGACCCAGTACTTC
cdr3_aa: CASRRGAGLGETQYF
clone_size: NA
d_call: NA
j_call: TRBJ2-5
v_call: TRBV2

cdr3_nt: TGCGCCAGCAGTGAGTATACAGGGCCGGTGGATCAGCCCCAGCATTTT
cdr3_aa: CASSEYTGPVDQPQHF
clone_size: NA
d_call: NA
j_call: TRBJ1-5
v_call: TRBV10-2

cdr3_nt: TGTGCCAGCAGCTTAGGGACAGGGGGCTTTCGAGAGACCCAGTACTTC
cdr3_aa: CASSLGTGGFRETQYF
clone_size: NA
d_call: TRBD1
j_call: TRBJ2-5
v_call: TRBV7-6

cdr3_nt: TGTGCCAGCAGTTCTGCCGGACACCATACCTTATGTGGCTACACCTTC
cdr3_aa: CASSSAGHHTLCGYTF
clone_size: NA
d_call: NA
j_call: TRBJ1-2
v_call: TRBV25-1

cdr3_nt: TGTGCCAGCAGTTTACAGTATAATTCACCCCTCCACTTT
cdr3_aa: CASSLQYNSPLHF
clone_size: NA
d_call: NA
j_call: TRBJ1-6
v_call: TRBV6-4

cdr3_nt: TGTGCCAGCAGAAGCGGGGGGGAAGAGACCCAGTACTTC
cdr3_aa: CASRSGGEETQYF
clone_size: NA
d_call: TRBD2
j_call: TRBJ2-5
v_call: TRBV27

cdr3_nt: TGCGCCAGCAGCCAAGACCGGGGGATTTCGGGCTACACCTTC
cdr3_aa: CASSQDRGISGYTF
clone_size: few
d_call: NA
j_call: TRBJ1-2
v_call: TRBV4-3

cdr3_nt: TGTGCCAGCAGTGACGCGGGGAACACTGAAGCTTTCTTT
cdr3_aa: CASSDAGNTEAFF
clone_size: NA
d_call: NA
j_call: TRBJ1-1
v_call: TRBV2

cdr3_nt: TGTGCCATCAGTTCCGGGACTAGCTCCTACGAGCAGTACTTC
cdr3_aa: CAISSGTSSYEQYF
clone_size: NA
d_call: TRBD2
j_call: TRBJ2-7
v_call: TRBV10-3

cdr3_nt: TGTGCCAGCAGCTTGTTCGGGGGGGGAGCCAAAAACATTCAGTACTTC
cdr3_aa: CASSLFGGGAKNIQYF
clone_size: NA
d_call: TRBD2
j_call: TRBJ2-4
v_call: TRBV5-6

cdr3_nt: TGTGCCAGTAGTATTGTCGAGGGAGCCTACGAGCAGTACTTC
cdr3_aa: CASSIVEGAYEQYF
clone_size: NA
d_call: NA
j_call: TRBJ2-7
v_call: TRBV19

cdr3_nt: TGTGCCTGGACTGGAGACGGACTAGCGGGAAGGGGGGCCTACAATGAGCAGTTCTTC
cdr3_aa: CAWTGDGLAGRGAYNEQFF
clone_size: NA
d_call: TRBD2
j_call: TRBJ2-1
v_call: TRBV30

cdr3_nt: TGTGCCAGCAGCTTAGTCGGCGGCGCGGTAGCAGATACGCAGTATTTT
cdr3_aa: CASSLVGGAVADTQYF
clone_size: NA
d_call: NA
j_call: TRBJ2-3
v_call: TRBV7-8

cdr3_nt: TGTGCCTGGAGTCGCTACTCCACAGATACGCAGTATTTT
cdr3_aa: CAWSRYSTDTQYF
clone_size: NA
d_call: NA
j_call: TRBJ2-3
v_call: TRBV30

cdr3_nt: TGTGCCAGCAGTCTGGGCCGGACAGGGGTTTCACCCCTCCACTTT
cdr3_aa: CASSLGRTGVSPLHF
clone_size: few
d_call: TRBD1
j_call: TRBJ1-6
v_call: TRBV5-4

cdr3_nt: TGTGCCTCACAAGGCGGGGGAAAGGAGGGCTACGAGCAGTACTTC
cdr3_aa: CASQGGGKEGYEQYF
clone_size: NA
d_call: TRBD2
j_call: TRBJ2-7
v_call: TRBV5-4

cdr3_nt: TGTGCCAGCACCGGGGGTGACACCGGGGAGCTGTTTTTT
cdr3_aa: CASTGGDTGELFF
clone_size: NA
d_call: NA
j_call: TRBJ2-2
v_call: TRBV5-4

cdr3_nt: TGTGCCAGCAGAAGAGGGACTTTCACAGATACGCAGTATTTT
cdr3_aa: CASRRGTFTDTQYF
clone_size: NA
d_call: NA
j_call: TRBJ2-3
v_call: TRBV28

cdr3_nt: TGTGCCAGCAGTTGGACAGGAGTTTTGGAGACCCAGTACTTC
cdr3_aa: CASSWTGVLETQYF
clone_size: once
d_call: TRBD1
j_call: TRBJ2-5
v_call: TRBV28

cdr3_nt: TGTGCCATCAGGGGACTAGCGGGGGGGGTGAATGAGCAGTTCTTC
cdr3_aa: CAIRGLAGGVNEQFF
clone_size: NA
d_call: TRBD2
j_call: TRBJ2-1
v_call: TRBV10-3

cdr3_nt: TGTGCCAGCAGCTTGCGCGGGACCTATGGCTACACCTTC
cdr3_aa: CASSLRGTYGYTF
clone_size: NA
d_call: NA
j_call: TRBJ1-2
v_call: TRBV5-5

cdr3_nt: TGTGCCAGCAGCTTGGGGCTTACGCTGAACACTGAAGCTTTCTTT
cdr3_aa: CASSLGLTLNTEAFF
clone_size: few
d_call: NA
j_call: TRBJ1-1
v_call: TRBV5-5

cdr3_nt: TGTGCCAGCAGCTTAAGCCACCTCGGCGAGCAGTACTTC
cdr3_aa: CASSLSHLGEQYF
clone_size: NA
d_call: NA
j_call: TRBJ2-7
v_call: TRBV7-9

cdr3_nt: TGTGCCAGCAGCTTAGACAGGTCAGAGACCCAGTACTTC
cdr3_aa: CASSLDRSETQYF
clone_size: NA
d_call: NA
j_call: TRBJ2-5
v_call: TRBV7-2

cdr3_nt: TGTGCCAGCAGTTTGGGAGGCCAGGGAAATTCACCCCTCCACTTT
cdr3_aa: CASSLGGQGNSPLHF
clone_size: NA
d_call: NA
j_call: TRBJ1-6
v_call: TRBV28

cdr3_nt: TGCGCCAGCAGCTTGACAGGACAGGGGGCGTCTGGGGCCAACGTCCTGACTTTC
cdr3_aa: CASSLTGQGASGANVLTF
clone_size: NA
d_call: TRBD1
j_call: TRBJ2-6
v_call: TRBV5-1

cdr3_nt: TGTGGCAGCAGTTTCTCAACCGGGAGTAAGTACGAGCAGTACTTC
cdr3_aa: CGSSFSTGSKYEQYF
clone_size: NA
d_call: NA
j_call: TRBJ2-7
v_call: TRBV28

cdr3_nt: TGTGCCAGCGATTGGGGACAGCAGGCTTTCTTT
cdr3_aa: CASDWGQQAFF
clone_size: NA
d_call: TRBD1
j_call: TRBJ1-1
v_call: TRBV27

cdr3_nt: TGTGGACTAGCGATTCAGAGGGGAGATACGCAGTATTTT
cdr3_aa: CGLAIQRGDTQYF
clone_size: NA
d_call: TRBD2
j_call: TRBJ2-3
v_call: TRBV30

cdr3_nt: TGCAGCGTGGGGGACATAGCTGGGTATGGCTACACCTTC
cdr3_aa: CSVGDIAGYGYTF
clone_size: NA
d_call: NA
j_call: TRBJ1-2
v_call: TRBV29-1

cdr3_nt: TGTGCCAGCAGTACCCAGGACTTCCAAGAGACCCAGTACTTC
cdr3_aa: CASSTQDFQETQYF
clone_size: NA
d_call: NA
j_call: TRBJ2-5
v_call: TRBV7-6

cdr3_nt: TGTGCCAGCAGCCTGAGACAGGCGAACACCGGGGAGCTGTTTTTT
cdr3_aa: CASSLRQANTGELFF
clone_size: NA
d_call: NA
j_call: TRBJ2-2
v_call: TRBV9

cdr3_nt: TGTGCCACCAGCAGAGATTTATTCGGACACTCTGGAAACACCATATATTTT
cdr3_aa: CATSRDLFGHSGNTIYF
clone_size: once
d_call: NA
j_call: TRBJ1-3
v_call: TRBV15

cdr3_nt: TGTGCCAGCAGCGCTCCATCCGGGACAGGGTCGGCGGACTATGAAAAACTGTTTTTT
cdr3_aa: CASSAPSGTGSADYEKLFF
clone_size: NA
d_call: TRBD1
j_call: TRBJ1-4
v_call: TRBV7-9

cdr3_nt: TGTGCCAGCAGTGGGCCCACCGGACTAGCGGGGGCACGCAGCGAGCAGTTCTTC
cdr3_aa: CASSGPTGLAGARSEQFF
clone_size: NA
d_call: TRBD2
j_call: TRBJ2-1
v_call: TRBV6-1

cdr3_nt: TGTGCCAGCAGCAGACTTAGCGGGGGGGCTGGGGAGCAGTTCTTC
cdr3_aa: CASSRLSGGAGEQFF
clone_size: once
d_call: TRBD2
j_call: TRBJ2-1
v_call: TRBV2

cdr3_nt: TGTGCCAGCAGCCAGACAGGGGTACGGGAAAAACTGTTTTTT
cdr3_aa: CASSQTGVREKLFF
clone_size: NA
d_call: TRBD1
j_call: TRBJ1-4
v_call: TRBV13

cdr3_nt: TGCAGCGTTGGAGCGGGACTAGCGGGAGTTCGCCAAGAGACCCAGTACTTC
cdr3_aa: CSVGAGLAGVRQETQYF
clone_size: NA
d_call: TRBD2
j_call: TRBJ2-5
v_call: TRBV29-1

cdr3_nt: TGCGCCAGCAGCTTGGGCGGACTAGCGGGAGGGCCCTACGAGCAGTACTTC
cdr3_aa: CASSLGGLAGGPYEQYF
clone_size: once
d_call: TRBD2
j_call: TRBJ2-7
v_call: TRBV5-1

cdr3_nt: TGTGCCAGCAGCTTAGGTTGGGGACAGGGCGAAAAACTGTTTTTT
cdr3_aa: CASSLGWGQGEKLFF
clone_size: NA
d_call: TRBD1
j_call: TRBJ1-4
v_call: TRBV7-6

cdr3_nt: TGTGCCAGCAGCGTAGTGACGGGGGGTTGCACTGAAGCTTTCTTT
cdr3_aa: CASSVVTGGCTEAFF
clone_size: once
d_call: NA
j_call: TRBJ1-1
v_call: TRBV9

cdr3_nt: TGTGCCAGCAGCTGGGACAGGCGAACAGATGAAGCTTTCTTT
cdr3_aa: CASSWDRRTDEAFF
clone_size: once
d_call: TRBD1
j_call: TRBJ1-1
v_call: TRBV5-6

cdr3_nt: TGTGCTAGTGGTCGGGGGGGCTACGCAGATACGCAGTATTTT
cdr3_aa: CASGRGGYADTQYF
clone_size: NA
d_call: TRBD2
j_call: TRBJ2-3
v_call: TRBV12-5

cdr3_nt: TGTGCCAGCAGCCCTGGCGGGACGAGCGGTGAGCAGTTCTTC
cdr3_aa: CASSPGGTSGEQFF
clone_size: few
d_call: NA
j_call: TRBJ2-1
v_call: TRBV7-3

cdr3_nt: TGTGCCAGCAGCCAAGGCCTAGTCAATGAGCAGTTCTTC
cdr3_aa: CASSQGLVNEQFF
clone_size: NA
d_call: NA
j_call: TRBJ2-1
v_call: TRBV4-2

cdr3_nt: TGTGCCAGCAGCCCCCCCGCAGGTTACGAGCAGTACTTC
cdr3_aa: CASSPPAGYEQYF
clone_size: NA
d_call: NA
j_call: TRBJ2-7
v_call: TRBV7-2

cdr3_nt: TGTGCCAGCAGCTTAGAGTTCAGGGGCAATCAGCCCCAGCATTTT
cdr3_aa: CASSLEFRGNQPQHF
clone_size: NA
d_call: NA
j_call: TRBJ1-5
v_call: TRBV7-2

cdr3_nt: TGTGCCAGCAGCTCCGCGATAGCGGTGAACACCGGGGAGCTGTTTTTT
cdr3_aa: CASSSAIAVNTGELFF
clone_size: NA
d_call: NA
j_call: TRBJ2-2
v_call: TRBV4-2

cdr3_nt: TGTGCCAGCAGTTACTCGTTTGGACTAGACAAAGAGACCCAGTACTTC
cdr3_aa: CASSYSFGLDKETQYF
clone_size: few
d_call: TRBD2
j_call: TRBJ2-5
v_call: TRBV6-6